These T cell receptor beta chains were read from a single sample in a study of response to subunit inactivated influenza vaccine. One entry per CDR3 protein, called by TCRdb with MiXCR from the RT-PCR reads. The sample yields some 850,000 distinct CDR3 sequences, 18% seen once. Sequences were derived from PBMCs from blood, sampled 5 to 6 days after vaccination. These receptors came from a man over 45 who received an inactivated influenza vaccine. Each CDR3 is given without its conserved first and last residue. Clone size is stated in some rows and not others, as once, few, many or a class when expanded.

abundance,v_gene,CDR3aa
few,TRBV27,ASRPRLRTYEQY
few,TRBV9,ASSVKGGPYNEQF
many,TRBV20-1,SAVKGSGNTIY
few,TRBV18,ASSPASGDYEQY
NA,TRBV27,ASSLSGLASYEQY
few,TRBV12-3/TRBV12-4,ASSLGTRNTIY
NA,TRBV5-1,ASSVTDGGEQY
once,TRBV15,ATSSRDRIYEQY
few,TRBV4-3,ASSQVGQGASEQF
few,TRBV29-1,SVERGSYEQY
NA,TRBV4-3,ASSLTGGADYGYT
many,TRBV20-1,SADLQGTYEQY
NA,TRBV4-2,ASSQESDRVGELF
NA,TRBV7-9,ASSLKPGQGASDTEAF
many,TRBV12-3/TRBV12-4,ASSSTSGGSTGELF
NA,TRBV6-1,ASSSASSPLH
NA,TRBV7-2,ASSSKGTEYDGYT
NA,TRBV7-8,ASRGDFFLGTEAF
NA,TRBV20-1,SADREAGSNQPQH
few,TRBV12-3/TRBV12-4,ACVAGRYGEQF
few,TRBV5-1,ASSLSGLAGGAFSTDTQY
many,TRBV5-1,ASSIEINTEAF
few,TRBV15,ATSRDKGHLYNEQF
NA,TRBV20-1,SARDGDRGPYEQY
NA,TRBV5-1,ASSRSPSEQF
few,TRBV12-3/TRBV12-4,ASSADQGTQY
NA,TRBV9,ASSVACRFCTQY
NA,TRBV6-2/TRBV6-3,ASSYFSGVFTDTQY
NA,TRBV9,ASSVGGGPDYEQY
NA,TRBV10-3,AISDPGPFGYT
NA,TRBV29-1,SVEAGTPYEQY
few,TRBV7-9,ASSHGLLGYT
NA,TRBV7-2,ASSLGLPGLQETQH
few,TRBV27,ASSSRTGVFSPLH
NA,TRBV7-9,ASSLTGGADEAF
many,TRBV20-1,SAMDRKNYGYT
few,TRBV15,ATSRTTTGRETQY
NA,TRBV6-2/TRBV6-3,ASSRGQFGYT
many,TRBV12-3/TRBV12-4,ASHRTSSSYNEQF
many,TRBV7-9,ASSLDGAFGRQY
NA,TRBV4-3,ASSQDLSGNLYEQY
few,TRBV12-3/TRBV12-4,ASSLALTSGGTDTQY
NA,TRBV10-3,ATAGLAGGTDTQY
few,TRBV11-2,ASSSFGVPGTGELF
many,TRBV25-1,ASSSVAGGPETPYNEQF
few,TRBV5-1,ASSRRQGTTPSTDTQY
many,TRBV30,AWSVGYGYT
NA,TRBV20-1,SAGGLALGRDEQF
few,TRBV20-1,SARGLVPGPSTDTQY
few,TRBV7-9,ASSLMQGYTGELF
NA,TRBV6-4,ASSESVVNRDYNEQF
few,TRBV12-3/TRBV12-4,ASSPGTGTNEKLF
few,TRBV12-3/TRBV12-4,ASRGDGTGPYEQY
NA,TRBV4-2,ASSQERRSSYNEQF